This TCR beta chain stems from a study of shared clonotypes between healthy human individuals. The CDR3 contains 17 residues. V was pared by 2 bases and J by 5 bases, with 6 bases of the junction left unmatched. Germline assignment: CDR1 SGHTA and CDR2 FQGTGA. Profiling relied on immunoSEQ multiplex PCR, and the TCRdb table lists in-frame clones only, not all of them. The repertoire consists of 450,000 to 500,000 clones, with approximately 80% occurring once and the leading ten covering 9.5% to 15%. Sequenced sample: PBMCs. This TCR was recovered from a middle-aged woman in good health. Some clones in this sample may be carry-over from other donors' samples. The J gene is TRBJ2-1, the V gene TRBV7-3, with 13 bases identical to TRBD2. CDR3 region: CASSLELAGGPHNEQFF. The CDR3 DNA sequence: TGTGCCAGCAGCTTAGAACTAGCGGGAGGGCCCCACAATGAGCAGTTCTTC. Full variable domain (missing parts from reference TRBV7-3 and TRBJ2-1): GAGVSQTPSNKVTEKGKYVELRCDPISGHTALYWYRQSLGQGPEFLIYFQGTGAADDSGLPNDRFFAVRPEGSVSTLKIQRTERGDSAVYLCASSLELAGGPHNEQFFGPGTRLTVL.